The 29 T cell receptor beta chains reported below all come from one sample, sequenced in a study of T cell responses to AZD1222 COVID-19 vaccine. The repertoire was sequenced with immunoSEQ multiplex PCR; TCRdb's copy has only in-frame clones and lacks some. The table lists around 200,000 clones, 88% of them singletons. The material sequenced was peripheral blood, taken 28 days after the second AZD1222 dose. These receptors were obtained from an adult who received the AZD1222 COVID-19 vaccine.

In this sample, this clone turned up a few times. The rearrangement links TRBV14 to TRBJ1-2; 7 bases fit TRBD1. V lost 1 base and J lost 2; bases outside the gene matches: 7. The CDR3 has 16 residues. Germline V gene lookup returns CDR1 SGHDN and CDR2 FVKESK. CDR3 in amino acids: CASSQVRGRINYGYTF. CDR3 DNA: TGTGCCAGCAGCCAAGTTAGGGGGCGAATCAACTATGGCTACACCTTC.

CDR3 sequence reads: CASSEQGAGKLFF. The CDR3 DNA reads as TGTGCCAGCAGTGAACAGGGGGCCGGGAAACTGTTTTTT. V usage is TRBV2 and J usage is TRBJ1-4; TRBD1 aligns across 8 bases. Germline trimming cut 2 bases from V and 11 bases from J; bases unmatched to any gene: 4. There are 13 residues in the CDR3. Germline-derived CDR1 and CDR2 are SNHLY and FYNNEI.

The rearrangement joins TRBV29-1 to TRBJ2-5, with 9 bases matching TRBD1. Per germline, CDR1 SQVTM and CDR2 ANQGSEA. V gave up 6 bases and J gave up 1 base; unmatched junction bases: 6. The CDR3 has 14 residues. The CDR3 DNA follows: TGCAGCGTCCGGGGACAGGGAAGCCAAGAGACCCAGTACTTC. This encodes CSVRGQGSQETQYF.

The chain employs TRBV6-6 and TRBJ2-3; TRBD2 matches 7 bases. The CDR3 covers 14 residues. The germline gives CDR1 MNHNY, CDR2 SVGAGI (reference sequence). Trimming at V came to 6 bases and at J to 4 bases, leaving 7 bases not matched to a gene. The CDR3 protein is CASRGGRVADTQYF. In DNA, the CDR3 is TGTGCCAGCAGGGGGGGGAGGGTGGCAGATACGCAGTATTTT.

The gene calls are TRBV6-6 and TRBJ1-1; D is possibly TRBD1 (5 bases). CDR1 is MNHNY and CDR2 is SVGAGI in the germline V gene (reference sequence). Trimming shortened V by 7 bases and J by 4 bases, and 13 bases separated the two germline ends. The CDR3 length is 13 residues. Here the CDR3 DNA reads TGTGCCAGCATCCTATCAGGGATCACTGAAGCTTTCTTT. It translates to CASILSGITEAFF.

The DNA for the CDR3 is TGTGCCAGCAGTTACTCGAACGCGGGTGTCAATGAAAAACTGTTTTTT. Translated: CASSYSNAGVNEKLFF. V usage is TRBV6-5 and J usage is TRBJ1-4; no firm D call. CDR1 and CDR2 from the germline V gene are MNHEY and SVGAGI. Trimming left V 0 bases short and J 5 bases short, with 13 bases between. The CDR3 loop spans 16 amino acids.

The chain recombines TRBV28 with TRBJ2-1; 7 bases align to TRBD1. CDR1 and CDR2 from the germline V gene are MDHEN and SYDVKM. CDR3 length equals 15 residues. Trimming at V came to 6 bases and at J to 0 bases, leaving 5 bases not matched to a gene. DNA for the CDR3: TGTGCCAGCAGGGAATCAGGGGGCTCCTACAATGAGCAGTTCTTC. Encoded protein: CASRESGGSYNEQFF.

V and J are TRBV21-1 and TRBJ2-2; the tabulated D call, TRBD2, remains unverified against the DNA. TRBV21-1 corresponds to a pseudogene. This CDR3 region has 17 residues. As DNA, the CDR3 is TGTGCCAGCAGCAAAGTTGGTTTAGCGGGGAACACCGGGGAGCTGTTTTTT. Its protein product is CASSKVGLAGNTGELFF.

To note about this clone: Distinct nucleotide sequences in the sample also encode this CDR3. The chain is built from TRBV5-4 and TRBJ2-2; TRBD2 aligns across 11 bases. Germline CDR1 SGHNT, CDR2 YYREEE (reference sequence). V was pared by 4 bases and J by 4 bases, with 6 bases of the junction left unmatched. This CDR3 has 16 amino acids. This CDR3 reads CASSPTSGRGTGELFF. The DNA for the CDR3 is TGTGCCAGCAGCCCAACTAGCGGGAGAGGCACCGGGGAGCTGTTTTTT. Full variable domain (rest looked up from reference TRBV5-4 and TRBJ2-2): ETGVTQSPTHLIKTRGQQVTLRCSSQSGHNTVSWYQQALGQGPQFIFQYYREEENGRGNFPPRFSGLQFPNYSSELNVNALELDDSALYLCASSPTSGRGTGELFFGEGSRLTVL.

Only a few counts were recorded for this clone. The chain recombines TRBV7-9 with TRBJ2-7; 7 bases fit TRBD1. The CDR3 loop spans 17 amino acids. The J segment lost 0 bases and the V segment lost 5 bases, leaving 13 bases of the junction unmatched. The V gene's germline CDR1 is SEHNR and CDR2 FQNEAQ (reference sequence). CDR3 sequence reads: CASSPHRHRGSSYEQYF. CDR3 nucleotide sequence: TGTGCCAGCAGCCCGCACCGACACAGGGGAAGCTCCTACGAGCAGTACTTC.

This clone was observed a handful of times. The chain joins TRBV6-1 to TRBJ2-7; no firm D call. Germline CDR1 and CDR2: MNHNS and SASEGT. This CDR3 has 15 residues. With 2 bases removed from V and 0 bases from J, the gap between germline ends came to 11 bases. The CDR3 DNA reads TGTGCCAGCAGTGAACTCCCGGTAAGCTCCTACGAGCAGTACTTC. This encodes CASSELPVSSYEQYF.

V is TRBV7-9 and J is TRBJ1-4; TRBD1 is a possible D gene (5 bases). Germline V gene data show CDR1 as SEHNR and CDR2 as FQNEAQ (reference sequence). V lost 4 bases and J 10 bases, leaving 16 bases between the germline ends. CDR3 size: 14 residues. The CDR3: CASSSATPQGKLFF. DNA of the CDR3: TGTGCCAGCAGCTCCGCGACCCCCCAGGGAAAACTGTTTTTT. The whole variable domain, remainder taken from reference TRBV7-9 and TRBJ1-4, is DTGVSQNPRHKITKRGQNVTFRCDPISEHNRLYWYRQTLGQGPEFLTYFQNEAQLEKSRLLSDRFSAERPKGSFSTLEIQRTEQGDSAMYLCASSSATPQGKLFFGSGTQLSVL.

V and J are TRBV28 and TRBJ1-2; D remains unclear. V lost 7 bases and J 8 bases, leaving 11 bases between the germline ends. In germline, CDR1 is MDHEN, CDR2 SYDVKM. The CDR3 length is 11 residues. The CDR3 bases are TGTGCCAGCACCGATAAATGGGGCTACACCTTC. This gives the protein CASTDKWGYTF.

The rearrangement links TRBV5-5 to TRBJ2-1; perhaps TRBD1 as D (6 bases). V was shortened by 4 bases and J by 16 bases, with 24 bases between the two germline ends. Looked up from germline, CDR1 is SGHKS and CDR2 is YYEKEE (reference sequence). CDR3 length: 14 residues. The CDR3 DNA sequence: TGTGCCAGCAGCCCAGGATGGGGGCGCCCCCCCCTTTTCTTC. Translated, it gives CASSPGWGRPPLFF.

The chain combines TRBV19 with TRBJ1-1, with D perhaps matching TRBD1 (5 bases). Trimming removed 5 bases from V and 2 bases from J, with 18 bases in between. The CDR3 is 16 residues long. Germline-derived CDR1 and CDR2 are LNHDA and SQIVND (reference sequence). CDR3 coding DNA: TGTGCCAGTAGTCCTGAGGGACGGAGAACTAACACTGAAGCTTTCTTT. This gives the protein CASSPEGRRTNTEAFF.

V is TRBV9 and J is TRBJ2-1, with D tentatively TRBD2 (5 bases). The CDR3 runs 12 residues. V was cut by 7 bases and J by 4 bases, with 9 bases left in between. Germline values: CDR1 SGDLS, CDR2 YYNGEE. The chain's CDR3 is CASGPGYNEQFF. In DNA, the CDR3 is TGTGCCAGCGGTCCGGGGTACAATGAGCAGTTCTTC.

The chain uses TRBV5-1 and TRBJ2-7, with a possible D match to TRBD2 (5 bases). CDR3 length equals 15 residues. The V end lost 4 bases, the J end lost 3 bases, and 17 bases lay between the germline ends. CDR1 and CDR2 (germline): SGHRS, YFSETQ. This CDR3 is CASSPATRRFYEQYF. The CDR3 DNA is TGCGCCAGCAGCCCGGCCACTAGGCGATTCTACGAGCAGTACTTC.

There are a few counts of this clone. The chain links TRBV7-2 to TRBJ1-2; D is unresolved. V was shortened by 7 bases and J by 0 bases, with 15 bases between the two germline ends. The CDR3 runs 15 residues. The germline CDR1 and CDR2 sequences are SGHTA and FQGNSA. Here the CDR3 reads CASNRYTETNYGYTF. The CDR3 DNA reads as TGTGCCAGCAACCGATATACGGAAACTAACTATGGCTACACCTTC.

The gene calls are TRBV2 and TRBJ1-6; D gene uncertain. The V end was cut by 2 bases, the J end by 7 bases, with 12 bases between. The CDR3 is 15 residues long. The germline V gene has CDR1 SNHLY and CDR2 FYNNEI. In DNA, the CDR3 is TGTGCCAGCAGTGAAAGGCACCCAGACAATTCACCCCTCCACTTT. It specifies CASSERHPDNSPLHF.

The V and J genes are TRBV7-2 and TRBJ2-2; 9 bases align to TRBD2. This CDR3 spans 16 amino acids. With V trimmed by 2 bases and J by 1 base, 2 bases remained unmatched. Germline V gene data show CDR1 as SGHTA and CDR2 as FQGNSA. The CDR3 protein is CASSLPRGGNTGELFF. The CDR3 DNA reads TGTGCCAGCAGCTTACCGCGGGGGGGGAACACCGGGGAGCTGTTTTTT. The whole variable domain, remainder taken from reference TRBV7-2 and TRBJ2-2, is GAGVSQSPSNKVTEKGKDVELRCDPISGHTALYWYRQSLGQGLEFLIYFQGNSAPDKSGLPSDRFSAERTGGSVSTLTIQRTQQEDSAVYLCASSLPRGGNTGELFFGEGSRLTVL.

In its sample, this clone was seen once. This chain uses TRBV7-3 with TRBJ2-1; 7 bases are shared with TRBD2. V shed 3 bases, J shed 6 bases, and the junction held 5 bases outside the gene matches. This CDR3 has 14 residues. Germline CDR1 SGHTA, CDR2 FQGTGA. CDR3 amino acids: CASSFLAASNEQFF. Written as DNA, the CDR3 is TGTGCCAGCAGCTTCCTAGCGGCCAGCAATGAGCAGTTCTTC.

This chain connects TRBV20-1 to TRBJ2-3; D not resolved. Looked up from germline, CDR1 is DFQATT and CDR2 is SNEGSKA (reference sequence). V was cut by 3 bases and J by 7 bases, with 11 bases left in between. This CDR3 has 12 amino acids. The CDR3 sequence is CSASRQLYTQYF. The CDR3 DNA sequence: TGCAGTGCTAGTAGGCAGCTATATACGCAGTATTTT.

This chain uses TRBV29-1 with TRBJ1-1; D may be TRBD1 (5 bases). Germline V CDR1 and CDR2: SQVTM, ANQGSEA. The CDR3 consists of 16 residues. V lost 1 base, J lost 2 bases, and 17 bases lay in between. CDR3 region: CSVEVLGGRVNTEAFF. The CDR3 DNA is TGCAGCGTTGAAGTACTGGGGGGGAGGGTAAACACTGAAGCTTTCTTT.

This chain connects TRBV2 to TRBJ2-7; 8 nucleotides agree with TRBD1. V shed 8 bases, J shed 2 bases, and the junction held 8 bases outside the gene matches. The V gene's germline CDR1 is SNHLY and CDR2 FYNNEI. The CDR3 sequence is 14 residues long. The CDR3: CASGQGFSTYEQYF. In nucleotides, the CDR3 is TGTGCCAGCGGACAGGGCTTTTCCACCTACGAGCAGTACTTC. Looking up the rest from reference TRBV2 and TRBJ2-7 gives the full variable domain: EPEVTQTPSHQVTQMGQEVILRCVPISNHLYFYWYRQILGQKVEFLVSFYNNEISEKSEIFDDQFSVERPDGSNFTLKIRSTKLEDSAMYFCASGQGFSTYEQYFGPGTRLTVT.

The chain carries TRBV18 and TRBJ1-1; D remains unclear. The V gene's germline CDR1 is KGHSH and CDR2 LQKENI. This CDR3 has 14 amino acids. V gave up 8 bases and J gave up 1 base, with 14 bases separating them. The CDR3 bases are TGTGCCAGCACAACTACACCGGGGAACACTGAAGCTTTCTTT. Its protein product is CASTTTPGNTEAFF.

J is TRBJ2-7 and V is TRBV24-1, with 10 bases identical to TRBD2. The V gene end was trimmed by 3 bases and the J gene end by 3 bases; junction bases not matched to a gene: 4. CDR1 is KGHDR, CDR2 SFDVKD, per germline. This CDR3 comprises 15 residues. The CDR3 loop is CATSDPRTSGYEQYF. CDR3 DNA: TGTGCCACCAGTGATCCTAGGACTAGCGGCTACGAGCAGTACTTC.

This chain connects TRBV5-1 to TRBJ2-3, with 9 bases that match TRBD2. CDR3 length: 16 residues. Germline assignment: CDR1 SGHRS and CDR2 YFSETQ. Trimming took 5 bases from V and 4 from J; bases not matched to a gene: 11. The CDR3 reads CASRAWAIAGADTQYF. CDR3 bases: TGCGCCAGCAGAGCCTGGGCCATAGCGGGAGCAGATACGCAGTATTTT.

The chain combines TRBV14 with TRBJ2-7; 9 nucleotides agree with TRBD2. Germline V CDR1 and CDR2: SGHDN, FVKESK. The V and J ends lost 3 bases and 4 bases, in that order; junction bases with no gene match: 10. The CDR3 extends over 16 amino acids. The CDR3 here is CASSQGLIAGVYEQYF. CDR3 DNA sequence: TGTGCCAGCAGCCAGGGACTTATAGCGGGAGTTTACGAGCAGTACTTC.

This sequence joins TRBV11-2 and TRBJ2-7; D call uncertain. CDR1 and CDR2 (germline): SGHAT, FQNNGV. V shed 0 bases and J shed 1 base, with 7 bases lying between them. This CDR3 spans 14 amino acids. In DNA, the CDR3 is TGTGCCAGCAGCTTAGATGTTCTTTCCTACGAGCAGTACTTC. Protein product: CASSLDVLSYEQYF. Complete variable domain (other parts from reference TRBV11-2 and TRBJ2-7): EAGVAQSPRYKIIEKRQSVAFWCNPISGHATLYWYQQILGQGPKLLIQFQNNGVVDDSQLPKDRFSAERLKGVDSTLKIQPAKLEDSAVYLCASSLDVLSYEQYFGPGTRLTVT.